This T cell receptor (beta chain) is from a study of radiation and T cells in renal cell carcinoma. The protocol was immunoSEQ multiplex PCR, while the TCRdb copy is restricted to in-frame clones and leaves out a portion. The table lists around 170,000 clones, about 88% of them singletons. Germline V gene lookup returns CDR1 MNHEY and CDR2 SVGAGI. Between the trimmed V and J ends, which lost 6 bases and 11 bases, there was a span of 19 bases. The CDR3 consists of 13 residues. The count of this clone is one. Described time point: blood 4 weeks post-SBRT, at nephrectomy. Treatment of the sample: 15 Gy SBRT to primary tumor, nephrectomy 4 weeks later. Nephrectomy followed 15 Gy stereotactic body radiation by 4 weeks. This renal cell carcinoma was of the clear cell type.

This material consisted of blood, taken from a patient whose treatment included radiotherapy and nephrectomy. This chain joins TRBV6-5 and TRBJ1-1; D possibly corresponds to TRBD1 (6 bases). This clonotype was sampled from a woman between 50 and 59 years old with renal cell carcinoma. Here the CDR3 DNA reads TGTGCCAGCAGGGACCGCACAGGGAACGGGGCTTTCTTT. This codes for CASRDRTGNGAFF.